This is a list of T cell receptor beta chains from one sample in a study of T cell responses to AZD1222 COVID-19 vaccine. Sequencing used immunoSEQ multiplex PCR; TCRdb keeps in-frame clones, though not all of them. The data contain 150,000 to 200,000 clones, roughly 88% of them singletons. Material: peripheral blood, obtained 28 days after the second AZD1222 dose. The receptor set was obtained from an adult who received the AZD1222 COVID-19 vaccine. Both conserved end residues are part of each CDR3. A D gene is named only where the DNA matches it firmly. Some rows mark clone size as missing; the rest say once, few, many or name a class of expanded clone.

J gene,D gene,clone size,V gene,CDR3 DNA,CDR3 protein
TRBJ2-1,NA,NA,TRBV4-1,TGCGCCAGCAGCCAAACAACGCATGAGCAGTTCTTC,CASSQTTHEQFF
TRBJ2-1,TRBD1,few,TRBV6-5,TGTGCCAGCAGTCCCGGGACAGGGGGCAATGAGCAGTTCTTC,CASSPGTGGNEQFF
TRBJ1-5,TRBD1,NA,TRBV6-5,TGTGCCAGCAGGACCGGACAGGGCGACGGCAGCCCCCAGCATTTT,CASRTGQGDGSPQHF
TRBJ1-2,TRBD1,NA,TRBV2,TGTGCCAGCAGTGAAAGGCAGGGGGCGCAGGGCTACACCTTC,CASSERQGAQGYTF
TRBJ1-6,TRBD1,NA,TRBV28,TGTGCCAGCAGTTTAGGGACAGGGGTATCACCCCTCCACTTT,CASSLGTGVSPLHF
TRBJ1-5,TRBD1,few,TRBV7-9,TGTGCCAGCAGCTTAGCAGGCAGGGGGGAGGGAAGTCAGCCCCAGCATTTT,CASSLAGRGEGSQPQHF
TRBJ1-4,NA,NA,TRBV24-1,TGTGCCACCAGTGTCCCCAGCGGAGGCGCAACTAATGAAAAACTGTTTTTT,CATSVPSGGATNEKLFF
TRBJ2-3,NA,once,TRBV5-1,TGCGCCAGCAGCTTGGCAGGCACAGATACGCAGTATTTT,CASSLAGTDTQYF
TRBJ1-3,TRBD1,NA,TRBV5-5,TGTGCCAGCAGCTCTGGACAGGTCGGAAACACCATATATTTT,CASSSGQVGNTIYF
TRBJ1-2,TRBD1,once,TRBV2,TGTGCCAGCAGAAGACAGGGGGCTGTCTATGGCTACACCTTC,CASRRQGAVYGYTF
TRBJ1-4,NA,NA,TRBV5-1,TGCGCCAGCAGCTTGGGGGGGCTTAATGAAAAACTGTTTTTT,CASSLGGLNEKLFF
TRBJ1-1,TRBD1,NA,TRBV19,TGTGCCAGTAGAGGGTTGGGGACAGTCCCCCGGGACACTGAAGCTTTCTTT,CASRGLGTVPRDTEAFF
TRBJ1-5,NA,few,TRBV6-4,TGTGCCAGCAGTGACTCCGAGGTTGCGCCCCAGCATTTT,CASSDSEVAPQHF
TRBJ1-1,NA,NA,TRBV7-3,TGTGCCAGCAGCTCCCAGGGGAACACTGAAGCTTTCTTT,CASSSQGNTEAFF
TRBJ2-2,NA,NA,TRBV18,TGTGCCAGCTCACGAGGGGCGGACACCGGGGAGCTGTTTTTT,CASSRGADTGELFF
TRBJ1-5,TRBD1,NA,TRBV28,TGTGCCAGCAGTTCACCCGGACAGGGGGATCAGCCCCAGCATTTT,CASSSPGQGDQPQHF
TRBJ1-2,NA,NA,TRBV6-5,TGTGCCAGCACCTTGGGGGAGGTAGGGGGCTATGGCTACACCTTC,CASTLGEVGGYGYTF
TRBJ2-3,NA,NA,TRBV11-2,TGTGCCAGCAGCCTTAGAACTGGGCCGGGACCTCTCTTGGGAGATACGCAGTATTTT,CASSLRTGPGPLLGDTQYF
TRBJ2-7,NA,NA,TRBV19,TGTGCCAGTAGTATTATCGTCGGGACCAACTACGAGCAGTACTTC,CASSIIVGTNYEQYF
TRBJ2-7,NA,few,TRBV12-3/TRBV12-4,TGTGCCAGCATCGGGACCTCCTACGAGCAGTACTTC,CASIGTSYEQYF
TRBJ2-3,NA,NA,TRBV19,TGTGCCAGTAGTATGGGCGGTAGGGCAGATACGCAGTATTTT,CASSMGGRADTQYF
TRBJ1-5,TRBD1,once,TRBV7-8,TGTGCCAGCAGCTCGGGGACAGGGGGAACACTAAGCAATCAGCCCCAGCATTTT,CASSSGTGGTLSNQPQHF
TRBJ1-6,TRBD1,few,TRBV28,TGTGCCAGCAGGGATCTCACAGGGGATAATTCACCCCTCCACTTT,CASRDLTGDNSPLHF
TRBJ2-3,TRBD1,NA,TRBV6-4,TGTGCCGCTTTGACAGGGGATACGCAGTATTTT,CAALTGDTQYF
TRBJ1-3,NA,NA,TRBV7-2,TGTGCCAGCAGCTTAGCGCTTGTGGCACCCGGAAACACCATATATTTT,CASSLALVAPGNTIYF
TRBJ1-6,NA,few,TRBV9,TGTGCCAGCAGCGTGAGTCTTGGGGGTCTGGGTAATTCACCCCTCCACTTT,CASSVSLGGLGNSPLHF
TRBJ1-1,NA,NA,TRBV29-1,TGCAGCGTAAAGAGGACAGACACTGAAGCTTTCTTT,CSVKRTDTEAFF
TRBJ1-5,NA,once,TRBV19,TGTGCCAGTACCCCGCTGCGCGGGAATAGCAATCAGCCCCAGCATTTT,CASTPLRGNSNQPQHF
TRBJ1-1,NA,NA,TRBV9,TGTGCCAGCAGCGTAGGGGGGGTGGCTTTCTTT,CASSVGGVAFF
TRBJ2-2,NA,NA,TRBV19,TGTGCCAGTAGTATAGCAGGTTCGGCCGGGGAGCTGTTTTTT,CASSIAGSAGELFF
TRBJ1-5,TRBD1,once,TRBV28,TGTGCCAGCAGTCCGGGACAGGGTATCTTTCAGCCCCAGCATTTT,CASSPGQGIFQPQHF
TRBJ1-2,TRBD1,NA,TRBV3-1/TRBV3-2,TGTGCCAGCAGCCATACGGGACAGACCTATGGCTACACCTTC,CASSHTGQTYGYTF
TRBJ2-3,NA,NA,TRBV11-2,TGTGCCAGCAGTATATTGGGGCAGGTTGAAGATACGCAGTATTTT,CASSILGQVEDTQYF
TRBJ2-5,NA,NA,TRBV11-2,TGTGCCAGCAGCTTAGCCGCCCAAGAGACCCAGTACTTC,CASSLAAQETQYF
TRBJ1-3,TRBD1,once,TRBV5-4,TGTGCCAGCAGCCCGTCATGGGGGACAGGGGGGAGAAACACCATATATTTT,CASSPSWGTGGRNTIYF
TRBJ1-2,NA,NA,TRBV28,TGTGCCAGCCAACCCCCAGGTGGGAGGGGATTGTACACCTTC,CASQPPGGRGLYTF
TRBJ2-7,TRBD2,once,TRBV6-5,TGTGCCAGCAGTTACTCGAGACTAGCATCCAACGAGCAGTACTTC,CASSYSRLASNEQYF
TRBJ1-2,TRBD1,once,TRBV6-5,TGTGCCAGCAGTTACGGGACAGGATCCCATGGCTACACCTTC,CASSYGTGSHGYTF
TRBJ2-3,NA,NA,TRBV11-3,TGTGCCAGCAGCTTAGGGTTCGGCAGGGGCCTTAGCACAGATACGCAGTATTTT,CASSLGFGRGLSTDTQYF
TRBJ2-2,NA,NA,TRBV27,TGTGCCAGCAGTTCCCATAACGGGGAGCTGTTTTTT,CASSSHNGELFF
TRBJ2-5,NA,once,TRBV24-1,TGTGCCACCAGTGATACAGGTGTCCAAGAGACCCAGTACTTC,CATSDTGVQETQYF
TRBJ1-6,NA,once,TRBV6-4,TGTGCCAGCAGAAAGGACTCCTATAATTCACCCCTCCACTTT,CASRKDSYNSPLHF
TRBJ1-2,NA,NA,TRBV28,TGTGCCAGCTACCGGGACGGGGTTTTCATTCGCTACACCTTC,CASYRDGVFIRYTF
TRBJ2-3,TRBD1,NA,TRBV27,TGTGCCAGCACCGAAGGACAGGCAAATGGACCGCAGTATTTT,CASTEGQANGPQYF
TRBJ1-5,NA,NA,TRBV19,TGTGCCAGTAGTATTGTCCCACCTAATCAGCCCCAGCATTTT,CASSIVPPNQPQHF
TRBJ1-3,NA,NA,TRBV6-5,TGTGCCAGCTTATCTACGGGAAACACCATATATTTT,CASLSTGNTIYF
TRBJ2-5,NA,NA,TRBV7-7,TGTGCTAGCAGTCCGAATCGCAGGGGCATGGGAGAGACCCAGTACTTC,CASSPNRRGMGETQYF
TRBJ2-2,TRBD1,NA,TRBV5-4,TGTGCCAGCAGTCTGGGACAGCCGAACACCGGGGAGCTGTTTTTT,CASSLGQPNTGELFF
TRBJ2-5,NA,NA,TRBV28,TGTGCCAGCAGTTTACCTCTGGCGGGGCAGGGAGAGACCCAGTACTTC,CASSLPLAGQGETQYF
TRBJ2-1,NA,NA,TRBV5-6,TGTGCCAGCAGCCATACGCCCAGTGAGCAGTTCTTC,CASSHTPSEQFF
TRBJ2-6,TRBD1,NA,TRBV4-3,TGCGCCAGCAGCCAAGATGCGGCAGGGGGCTTGCTCCGGGCCAACGTCCTGACTTTC,CASSQDAAGGLLRANVLTF
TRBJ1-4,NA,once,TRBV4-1,TGCGCCAGCAGCCAAGCTCCCTTCTTGGCTAATGAAAAACTGTTTTTT,CASSQAPFLANEKLFF
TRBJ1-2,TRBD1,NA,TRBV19,TGTGCCAGTAGGACAGGGGAAGGAGGCTATGGCTACACCTTC,CASRTGEGGYGYTF
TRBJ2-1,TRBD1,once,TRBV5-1,TGCGCCAGCAGCTTGGCCACAGGGGGCAACAATGAGCAGTTCTTC,CASSLATGGNNEQFF
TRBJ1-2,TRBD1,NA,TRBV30,TGTGCCTGCAAAAACCCGGACAGGGCCTTTGGTGGCTACACCTTC,CACKNPDRAFGGYTF
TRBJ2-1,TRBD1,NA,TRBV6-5,TGTGCCAGCAGTTACTCGGGGACAGGGTATATCTTC,CASSYSGTGYIF
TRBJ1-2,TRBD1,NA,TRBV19,TGTGCCAGTAGAAACCCTCGACAGGGGAATGGCTACACCTTC,CASRNPRQGNGYTF
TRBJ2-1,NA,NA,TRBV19,TGTGCCAGTAGTATTCAAGGGCGAGGAAATGAGCAGTTCTTC,CASSIQGRGNEQFF